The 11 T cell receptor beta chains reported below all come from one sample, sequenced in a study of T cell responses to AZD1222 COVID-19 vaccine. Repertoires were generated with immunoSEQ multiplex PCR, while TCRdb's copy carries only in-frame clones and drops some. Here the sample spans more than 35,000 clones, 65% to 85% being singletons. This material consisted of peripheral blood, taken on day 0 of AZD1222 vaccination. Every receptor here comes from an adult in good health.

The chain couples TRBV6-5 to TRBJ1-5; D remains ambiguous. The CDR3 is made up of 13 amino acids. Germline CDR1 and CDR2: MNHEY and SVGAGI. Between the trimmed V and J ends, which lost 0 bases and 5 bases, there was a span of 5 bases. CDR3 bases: TGTGCCAGCAGTTACTCGAGCCATCAGCCCCAGCATTTT. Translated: CASSYSSHQPQHF.

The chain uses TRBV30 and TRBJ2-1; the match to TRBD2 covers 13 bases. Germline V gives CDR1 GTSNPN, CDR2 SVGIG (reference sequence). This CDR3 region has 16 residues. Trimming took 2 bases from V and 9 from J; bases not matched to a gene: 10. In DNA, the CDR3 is TGTGCCTGGAGTCCGCCCGGCACTAGCGGGAGGGTTGAGCAGTTCTTC. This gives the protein CAWSPPGTSGRVEQFF.

This chain's CDR3 is CASSWTGASTDTQYF. In DNA form, the CDR3 reads TGCGCCAGCAGTTGGACAGGGGCGAGCACAGATACGCAGTATTTT. The chain couples TRBV10-2 to TRBJ2-3, with 9 bases identical to TRBD1. Trimming removed 5 bases from V and 0 bases from J; junction bases left unmatched: 3. The CDR3 covers 15 residues. CDR1 is WSHSY, CDR2 SAAADI, per germline.

CDR3 in amino acids: CASSPREGVAFF. The CDR3 DNA reads TGTGCCAGCAGCCCGAGGGAGGGAGTAGCTTTCTTT. The V call is TRBV9, the J call TRBJ1-1; D is uncertain. V lost 4 bases, J lost 10 bases, and 14 bases lay in between. The CDR3 is 12 amino acids. CDR1 and CDR2 (germline): SGDLS, YYNGEE.

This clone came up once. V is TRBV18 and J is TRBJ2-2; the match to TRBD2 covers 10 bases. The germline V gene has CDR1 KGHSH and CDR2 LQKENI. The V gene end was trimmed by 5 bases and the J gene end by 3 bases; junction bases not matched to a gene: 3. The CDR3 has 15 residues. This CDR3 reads CASSTTSGYTGELFF. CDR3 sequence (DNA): TGTGCCAGCTCAACGACTAGCGGGTACACCGGGGAGCTGTTTTTT.

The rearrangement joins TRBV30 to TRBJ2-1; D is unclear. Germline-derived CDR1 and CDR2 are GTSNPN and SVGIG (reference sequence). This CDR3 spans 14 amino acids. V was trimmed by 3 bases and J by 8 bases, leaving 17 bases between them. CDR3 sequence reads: CAWSPPLPADEQFF. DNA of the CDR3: TGTGCCTGGAGCCCCCCCCTACCCGCCGATGAGCAGTTCTTC.

DNA of the CDR3: TGTGCCAGCACCCCCGACAGGGTTGTTGCTGAGCAGTTCTTC. Protein: CASTPDRVVAEQFF. V usage is TRBV7-2 and J usage is TRBJ2-1; TRBD1 matches 7 bases. CDR1 is SGHTA, CDR2 FQGNSA, per germline. The CDR3 sequence is 14 residues long. V lost 7 bases and J lost 9; bases outside the gene matches: 12.

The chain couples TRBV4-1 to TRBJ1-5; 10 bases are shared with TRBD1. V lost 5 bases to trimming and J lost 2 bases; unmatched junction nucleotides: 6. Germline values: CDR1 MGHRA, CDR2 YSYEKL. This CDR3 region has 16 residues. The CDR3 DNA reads TGCGCCAGCAGCGCGGACAGGGGGGTAGGCAATCAGCCCCAGCATTTT. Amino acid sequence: CASSADRGVGNQPQHF.

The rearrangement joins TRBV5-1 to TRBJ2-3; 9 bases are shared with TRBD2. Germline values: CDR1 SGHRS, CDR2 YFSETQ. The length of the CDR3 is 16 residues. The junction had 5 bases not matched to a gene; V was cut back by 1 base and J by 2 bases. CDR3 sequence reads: CASSLRREGLTDTQYF. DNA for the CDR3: TGCGCCAGCAGCTTGCGGCGGGAGGGACTCACAGATACGCAGTATTTT.

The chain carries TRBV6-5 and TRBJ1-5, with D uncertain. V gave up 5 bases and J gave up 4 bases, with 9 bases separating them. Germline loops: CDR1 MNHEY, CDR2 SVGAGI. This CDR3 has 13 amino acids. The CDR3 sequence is CASSPSVNQPQHF. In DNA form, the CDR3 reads TGTGCCAGCAGTCCCTCTGTGAATCAGCCCCAGCATTTT.

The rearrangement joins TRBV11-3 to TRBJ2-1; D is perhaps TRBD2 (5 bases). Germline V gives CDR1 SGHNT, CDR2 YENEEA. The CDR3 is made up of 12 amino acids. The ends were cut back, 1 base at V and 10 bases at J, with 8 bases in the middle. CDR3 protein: CASSLGTQEQFF. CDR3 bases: TGTGCCAGCAGCTTAGGGACTCAGGAGCAGTTCTTC.